Listed below are T cell receptor beta chains from one sample, sequenced in a study of read filtering for tumor transcriptome and immune sequencing. TCRdb re-called the reads with MiXCR, one entry per CDR3 protein. The table shows some 40,000 distinct CDR3 sequences, with approximately 15% occurring only once. Sequenced: a population of CD138-negative cells sorted from bone marrow. The receptors originated from a donor aged 40 or older with multiple myeloma. Each CDR3 is given with its conserved first and last residue. A D gene is named only where the DNA matches it firmly. Rows may omit the clone size; those that give it use once, few, many or a size class.

clone_size	j_call	d_call	v_call	cdr3_aa	cdr3_nt
many	TRBJ1-4	TRBD1	TRBV5-1	CASSPGQGALNEKLFF	TGCGCCAGCAGCCCCGGACAGGGCGCCCTTAATGAAAAACTGTTTTTT
many	TRBJ2-1	TRBD2	TRBV5-5	CASSFQSGGARFYNEQFF	TGTGCCAGCAGCTTTCAGAGCGGGGGGGCCAGGTTTTACAATGAGCAGTTCTTC
many	TRBJ2-7	TRBD1	TRBV5-1	CASSWLRDSLAYEQYF	TGCGCCAGCAGCTGGCTCCGGGACAGTCTAGCCTACGAGCAGTACTTC
many	TRBJ1-1	.	TRBV7-2	CASSWGRSNTEAFF	TGTGCCAGCAGCTGGGGCAGGTCGAACACTGAAGCTTTCTTT
many	TRBJ1-5	.	TRBV5-6	CASSLQGNYVGNQPQHF	TGTGCCAGCAGCTTACAGGGTAATTACGTGGGCAATCAGCCCCAGCATTTT
.	TRBJ2-1	TRBD1	TRBV19	CATRTGGNYNEQFF	TGTGCCACCAGGACAGGGGGAAATTACAATGAGCAGTTCTTC
once	TRBJ1-1	.	TRBV5-1	CASSHTENTEAFF	TGCGCCAGCAGCCATACAGAGAACACTGAAGCTTTCTTT
many	TRBJ2-3	.	TRBV3-1	CASSQDRGRFGDTQYF	TGTGCCAGCAGCCAAGATCGAGGCAGGTTCGGAGATACGCAGTATTTT
many	TRBJ1-1	TRBD1	TRBV18	CASSPRQGVNTEAFF	TGTGCCAGCTCACCGCGACAGGGCGTGAACACTGAAGCTTTCTTT
many	TRBJ2-6	TRBD1	TRBV5-6	CASSSPRGQGLFGANVLTF	TGTGCCAGCAGCTCACCTAGGGGACAGGGATTATTCGGGGCCAACGTCCTGACTTTC
many	TRBJ2-3	.	TRBV28	CASTGGLALLTDTQYF	TGTGCCAGCACGGGGGGCCTAGCATTGTTGACAGATACGCAGTATTTT
many	TRBJ2-5	.	TRBV27	CASSKNREVASETQYF	TGTGCCAGCAGTAAAAACAGGGAGGTGGCCTCGGAGACCCAGTACTTC
.	TRBJ2-1	TRBD1	TRBV9	CASSGQVWNERFF	TGTGCCAGCAGTGGACAGGTTTGGAATGAGCGGTTCTTC
many	TRBJ2-7	TRBD2	TRBV20-1	CSVGASGGADEQYF	TGCAGTGTGGGGGCTAGCGGGGGGGCGGACGAGCAGTACTTC
many	TRBJ2-1	TRBD1	TRBV29-1	CSVEWDRENEQFF	TGCAGCGTTGAATGGGACAGGGAAAATGAGCAGTTCTTC
many	TRBJ1-5	.	TRBV20-1	CSAEDRTSGNQPQHF	TGCAGTGCTGAAGACAGGACATCTGGCAATCAGCCCCAGCATTTT
many	TRBJ2-7	.	TRBV29-1	CSVRDAELEQYF	TGCAGCGTTAGGGATGCCGAACTCGAGCAGTACTTC
medium-sized	TRBJ1-4	.	TRBV9	CASSPEGRRSEKLFF	TGTGCCAGCAGCCCAGAGGGCAGGAGGAGTGAAAAACTGTTTTTT
many	TRBJ2-1	TRBD2	TRBV28	CASWTSGYVEQFF	TGTGCCAGCTGGACTAGCGGCTACGTGGAGCAGTTCTTC
many	TRBJ2-3	.	TRBV14	CASSQEAGFGTDTQYF	TGTGCCAGCAGCCAAGAGGCAGGGTTCGGCACAGATACGCAGTATTTT
many	TRBJ1-5	.	TRBV2	CASSEGYEGPNQPQHF	TGTGCCAGCAGTGAAGGATATGAGGGCCCCAATCAGCCCCAGCATTTT
many	TRBJ1-5	TRBD1	TRBV20-1	CSASGGGPQHF	TGCAGTGCTTCAGGGGGCGGGCCCCAGCATTTT
many	TRBJ2-1	TRBD2	TRBV6-2/TRBV6-3	CASTRLGGSIYNEQFF	TGTGCCAGCACCCGGCTGGGCGGGAGTATATACAATGAGCAGTTCTTC
few	TRBJ1-2	TRBD1	TRBV11-2	CASSFTGEGNYGYTF	TGTGCCAGCAGCTTCACAGGGGAGGGTAACTATGGCTACACCTTC
many	TRBJ1-1	TRBD1	TRBV29-1	CSVDRGGTEAFF	TGCAGCGTTGACAGGGGGGGAACTGAAGCTTTCTTT
many	TRBJ2-1	.	TRBV6-1	CASSDSVRGNEQFF	TGTGCCAGCAGTGACTCGGTGCGGGGTAATGAGCAGTTCTTC
.	TRBJ2-1	TRBD2	TRBV3-1	CASSKTSGGLSSYNEQFF	TGTGCCAGCAGCAAAACTAGCGGGGGGCTAAGCTCCTACAATGAGCAGTTCTTC
many	TRBJ1-2	.	TRBV28	CASSLTQNYGYTF	TGTGCCAGCAGTTTGACACAGAACTATGGCTACACCTTC
.	TRBJ1-1	.	TRBV5-1	CASSLWGPQNTEAFF	TGCGCCAGCAGCCTGTGGGGGCCCCAGAACACTGAAGCTTTCTTT
.	TRBJ1-2	.	TRBV20-1	CSARDRASGNPNYGYTF	TGCAGTGCTAGAGATCGAGCTTCTGGGAATCCTAACTATGGCTACACCTTC
many	TRBJ2-3	.	TRBV19	CATTGSGKDTQYF	TGTGCCACTACGGGGTCGGGAAAAGATACGCAGTATTTT
many	TRBJ2-3	.	TRBV9	CASSPGVFSTDTQYF	TGTGCCAGCAGCCCTGGGGTGTTTAGCACAGATACGCAGTATTTT
many	TRBJ2-1	.	TRBV2	CASSEIAEVINEQFF	TGTGCCAGCAGTGAAATAGCGGAGGTTATCAATGAGCAGTTCTTC
many	TRBJ2-3	.	TRBV6-1	CASGRIRIRDTQYF	TGTGCCAGCGGTCGGATCAGGATCAGAGATACGCAGTATTTT
many	TRBJ1-5	.	TRBV18	CASSPQGSDQPQHF	TGTGCCAGCTCACCTCAGGGGTCCGATCAGCCCCAGCATTTT